The 20 T cell receptor beta chains below all came from one sample that was sequenced in a study of T cell clones after liver transplantation. Assay: immunoSEQ multiplex PCR; the TCRdb copy retains only in-frame clones and omits some. The sample lists approximately 72,000 clones, about nine tenths occurring once. Material: CD4+ T cells from blood, obtained before liver transplant. These receptors were taken from a human donor who received a liver transplant.

The chain links TRBV7-6 to TRBJ2-3; D remains ambiguous. Germline CDR1 SGHVS, CDR2 FNYEAQ. The CDR3 is 13 residues long. Between the trimmed V and J ends, which lost 0 bases and 2 bases, there was a span of 3 bases. The CDR3: CASSLAHTDTQYF. The CDR3 DNA reads as TGTGCCAGCAGCTTAGCCCACACAGATACGCAGTATTTT.

V and J are TRBV5-8 and TRBJ2-3, with a possible D match to TRBD1 (6 bases). This CDR3 has 15 amino acids. V was trimmed by 5 bases and J by 2 bases, leaving 15 bases between them. From germline, CDR1 is SGHTS and CDR2 YDEGEE. The CDR3 here is CASSPIQGITDTQYF. Written as DNA, the CDR3 is TGTGCCAGCAGTCCAATCCAGGGGATCACAGATACGCAGTATTTT.

This clone was counted once. The rearrangement links TRBV28 to TRBJ1-1, with D possibly TRBD1 on 5 matching bases. Germline V gives CDR1 MDHEN, CDR2 SYDVKM. Trimming took 3 bases from V and 3 from J, leaving 14 bases between them. This CDR3 has 15 amino acids. CDR3 bases: TGTGCCAGCAGTTTTCAGGTGGGGGGTCACACTGAAGCTTTCTTT. Residues: CASSFQVGGHTEAFF.

This rearrangement joins TRBV5-8 to TRBJ2-7, with 7 bases matching TRBD1. Germline CDR1 SGHTS, CDR2 YDEGEE. The junction had 7 bases not matched to a gene; V was cut back by 1 base and J by 3 bases. This CDR3 has 15 residues. The CDR3 DNA reads as TGTGCCAGCAGCTTGATTGGGGACAGCCGCTACGAGCAGTACTTC. Protein sequence: CASSLIGDSRYEQYF.

The chain couples TRBV2 to TRBJ2-1, with TRBD2 matching over 14 bases. The CDR3 sequence is 19 residues long. V lost 6 bases and J lost 9; bases outside the gene matches: 19. CDR1 SNHLY and CDR2 FYNNEI come from the germline V gene. The CDR3 spells CASSPTMGLAGVRSGEQFF. The CDR3 DNA is TGTGCCAGCAGCCCTACCATGGGACTAGCGGGAGTACGGTCGGGTGAGCAGTTCTTC.

The chain links TRBV5-1 to TRBJ2-1; 13 nucleotides line up with TRBD2. J was trimmed by 6 bases and V by 4 bases; bases with no gene match: 4. Looked up from germline, CDR1 is SGHRS and CDR2 is YFSETQ. The CDR3 contains 15 residues. This CDR3 reads CASSTSGRAFNEQFF. As DNA, the CDR3 is TGCGCCAGCAGCACTAGCGGGAGGGCTTTCAATGAGCAGTTCTTC.

J is TRBJ2-5 and V is TRBV7-2; tentative D call: TRBD1 (6 bases). The CDR3 has 15 amino acids. The V gene lost 4 bases and the J gene lost 3 bases, with 15 bases spanning the gap. Per the germline V gene, CDR1 is SGHTA and CDR2 is FQGNSA. The CDR3 sequence: CASSSTGTPEETQYF. The CDR3 DNA reads TGTGCCAGCAGCTCCACCGGGACACCTGAAGAGACCCAGTACTTC.

The chain joins TRBV7-2 to TRBJ1-2; 10 nucleotides agree with TRBD1. Germline CDR1 is SGHTA and CDR2 is FQGNSA. CDR3 length equals 14 residues. Trimming took 5 bases from V and 7 from J; bases not matched to a gene: 7. The chain's CDR3 is CASSLRDRGPGYTF. CDR3 DNA: TGTGCCAGCAGCCTCCGGGACAGGGGCCCTGGCTACACCTTC.

This CDR3 reads CASSVYEQFF. The CDR3 DNA sequence: TGTGCCAGCAGTGTTTATGAGCAGTTCTTC. The chain couples TRBV6-1 to TRBJ2-1; D uncertain. The germline CDR1 and CDR2 sequences are MNHNS and SASEGT. This CDR3 is built from 10 residues. Trimming pared 4 bases from V and 8 bases from J, leaving 3 bases between.

The table lists this clone with a count of one. The chain recombines TRBV27 with TRBJ1-1; D may be TRBD1 (6 bases). Germline V gene data show CDR1 as MNHEY and CDR2 as SMNVEV (reference sequence). The CDR3 has 12 residues. V was trimmed by 10 bases and J by 5 bases, leaving 14 bases between them. The CDR3 nucleotides read TGTGCCACTTTAGGGGGAAATACTGAAGCTTTCTTT. Amino acids: CATLGGNTEAFF.

The chain recombines TRBV6-6 with TRBJ2-7, with a weak D call TRBD1 (6 bases). CDR1 and CDR2 (germline): MNHNY, SVGAGI (reference sequence). This CDR3 comprises 13 residues. The germline V and J ends were trimmed by 2 bases and 7 bases, with 12 bases remaining between them. Here the CDR3 reads CASSYTPDREQYF. CDR3 nucleotides: TGTGCCAGCAGTTACACCCCCGACAGGGAGCAGTACTTC.

The J gene is TRBJ2-1, the V gene TRBV10-2; TRBD2 is a possible D gene (5 bases). Germline lookup yields CDR1 WSHSY and CDR2 SAAADI. Trimming left V 6 bases short and J 6 bases short, with 12 bases between. CDR3 length: 13 residues. The CDR3 loop reads CASSSPDFNEQFF. For the CDR3, the DNA is TGCGCCAGCAGCTCACCGGACTTCAATGAGCAGTTCTTC.

The chain uses TRBV5-1 and TRBJ2-5, with 9 positions matching TRBD2. V was clipped by 0 bases and J by 5 bases; unmatched bases: 8. The CDR3 spans 16 residues. Germline CDR1 SGHRS, CDR2 YFSETQ. Here the CDR3 DNA reads TGCGCCAGCAGCTTGGGATCTAGCGGGACGGCGGAGACCCAGTACTTC. Residues: CASSLGSSGTAETQYF.

The rearrangement joins TRBV15 to TRBJ2-7, with TRBD1 identical over 9 bases. CDR3 length equals 14 residues. CDR1 is LNHNV, CDR2 YYDKDF, per germline (reference sequence). The V segment lost 5 bases and the J segment 6 bases; nucleotides outside the gene matches: 8. CDR3 sequence (DNA): TGTGCCACCAGCTCTGGGACAGGGAGGGGCGAGCAGTACTTC. Amino acids: CATSSGTGRGEQYF.

The V and J genes are TRBV29-1 and TRBJ1-1; no clear D. The CDR3 loop spans 12 amino acids. Deletions cut 4 bases from V and 10 bases from J, with 16 bases between. Germline CDR1 and CDR2: SQVTM and ANQGSEA. CDR3 protein: CSVVEGQGGAFF. CDR3 DNA sequence: TGCAGCGTTGTTGAGGGCCAAGGTGGAGCTTTCTTT.

V and J are TRBV7-2 and TRBJ2-7; the match to TRBD2 covers 8 bases. Germline V gene lookup returns CDR1 SGHTA and CDR2 FQGNSA. CDR3 length: 15 amino acids. Unmatched junction bases numbered 10, after V lost 7 bases and J lost 2 bases. CDR3: CASIRSGASTYEQYF. Written as DNA, the CDR3 is TGTGCCAGCATCCGTAGCGGGGCTTCCACCTACGAGCAGTACTTC.

The rearrangement joins TRBV9 to TRBJ1-4; 7 bases are shared with TRBD1. The CDR3 runs to 16 residues. V trimming: 4 bases; J trimming: 7 bases; junction bases outside the gene matches: 13. The germline gives CDR1 SGDLS, CDR2 YYNGEE. The CDR3 region is CASSSLPRQGGEKLFF. CDR3 DNA sequence: TGTGCCAGCAGCTCGCTCCCGAGGCAGGGGGGTGAAAAACTGTTTTTT.

The chain carries TRBV7-2 and TRBJ2-7; maybe TRBD1 (6 bases). The CDR3 runs 16 residues. The V end lost 6 bases, the J end lost 0 bases, and 18 bases lay between the germline ends. Germline V gives CDR1 SGHTA, CDR2 FQGNSA. CDR3 DNA: TGTGCCAGCAGACCTACAGGGTCCCCTAGCTCCTACGAGCAGTACTTC. Residues: CASRPTGSPSSYEQYF.

The chain employs TRBV25-1 and TRBJ2-7; TRBD2 agrees at 7 bases. With V trimmed by 10 bases and J by 2 bases, 8 bases remained unmatched. The germline gives CDR1 MGHDK, CDR2 SYGVNS. This CDR3 contains 13 residues. The CDR3 sequence: CATSGGTTYEQYF. Here the CDR3 DNA reads TGTGCCACCTCCGGAGGGACTACCTACGAGCAGTACTTC.

The chain has TRBV5-1 and TRBJ1-1; possibly TRBD1 for D (5 bases). This CDR3 has 13 amino acids. The ends were cut back, 0 bases at V and 8 bases at J, with 11 bases in the middle. The germline V gene encodes CDR1 SGHRS and CDR2 YFSETQ. CDR3 nucleotide sequence: TGCGCCAGCAGCTTGGAGACAGCCTGGGAAGCTTTCTTT. This codes for CASSLETAWEAFF.